This entry lists 24 T cell receptor beta chains sequenced from one sample in a study of human thymus T cells. Data came from immunoSEQ multiplex PCR; TCRdb stores just in-frame clones and leaves some out. The sample has about 78,000 clones; 90% to 98% are singletons. The thymus was resected at corrective cardiac surgery. Material for sequencing was thymus tissue. The receptors were gathered from a boy under three years old with a congenital heart defect but otherwise immunologically healthy.

This clone was counted once. This chain connects TRBV18 to TRBJ2-7; 14 bases map to TRBD2. The J segment lost 0 bases and the V segment lost 0 bases, leaving 10 bases of the junction unmatched. The germline CDR1 and CDR2 sequences are KGHSH and LQKENI. The CDR3 spans 20 residues. This CDR3 is CASSPPYHRTSGRPSYEQYF. The CDR3 nucleotides are TGTGCCAGCTCACCACCCTATCATCGGACTAGCGGGAGGCCCTCCTACGAGCAGTACTTC.

Regarding this clone: One end of the junction varies from germline; a read error may be responsible. The chain uses TRBV11-1 and TRBJ2-6; a possible D gene is TRBD1 (6 bases). Germline V gene lookup returns CDR1 SGHAT and CDR2 FQDESV (reference sequence). CDR3 length: 14 amino acids. CDR3 sequence reads: CASSSDRPASVLTF. The CDR3 coding sequence is TGTGCCAGCAGCTCCGACAGGCCCGCCAGCGTCCTGACTTTC. The whole variable domain, filled in from reference TRBV11-1 and TRBJ2-6, reads EAEVAQSPRYKITEKSQAVAFWCDPISGHATLYWYRQILGQGPELLVQFQDESVVDDSQLPKDRFSAERLKGVDSTLKIQPAELGDSAMYLCASSSDRPASVLTFGAGSRLTVL.

The V and J genes are TRBV27 and TRBJ2-2; 7 positions match TRBD1. This CDR3 contains 16 residues. Germline V gene data show CDR1 as MNHEY and CDR2 as SMNVEV (reference sequence). J gave up 0 bases and V 6 bases, and 7 bases lay outside the gene matches. The CDR3 reads CASRHTGAANTGELFF. The CDR3 nucleotides read TGTGCCAGCAGACATACAGGGGCAGCGAACACCGGGGAGCTGTTTTTT.

This chain uses TRBV11-3 with TRBJ2-6; D unresolved. V dropped 1 base and J dropped 0 bases, with 13 bases sitting between them. The CDR3 spans 18 residues. In germline, CDR1 is SGHNT, CDR2 YENEEA. Here the CDR3 DNA reads TGTGCCAGCAGCTTAGTTCGTCCGGGTTACTCTGGGGCCAACGTCCTGACTTTC. Translated, it gives CASSLVRPGYSGANVLTF.

This chain joins TRBV5-6 and TRBJ1-4; D call uncertain. CDR1 and CDR2 from the germline V gene are SGHDT and YYEEEE. The CDR3 extends over 16 amino acids. Trimming shortened V by 0 bases and J by 0 bases, and 9 bases separated the two germline ends. This CDR3 reads CASSLGYRATNEKLFF. Here the CDR3 DNA reads TGTGCCAGCAGCTTGGGATACAGAGCAACTAATGAAAAACTGTTTTTT.

The chain uses TRBV5-6 and TRBJ1-5, with TRBD1 as a possible D gene (5 bases). Deletions cut 1 base from V and 5 bases from J, with 10 bases between. The CDR3 extends over 14 amino acids. Germline V CDR1 and CDR2: SGHDT, YYEEEE. The CDR3 region has the DNA TGTGCCAGCAGCTTGTCGGGGGTGCATCAGCCCCAGCATTTT. As protein: CASSLSGVHQPQHF.

The V gene is TRBV11-2, the J gene TRBJ1-1; D may be TRBD1 (6 bases). The germline CDR1 and CDR2 sequences are SGHAT and FQNNGV. The CDR3 loop spans 15 amino acids. Between the trimmed V and J ends, which lost 1 base and 3 bases, there was a span of 12 bases. The CDR3 region is CASSLGGGLDTEAFF. CDR3 nucleotides: TGTGCCAGCAGCTTAGGGGGGGGGCTGGACACTGAAGCTTTCTTT.

The V and J genes are TRBV5-1 and TRBJ2-2; 11 bases agree with TRBD2. CDR1 and CDR2 (germline): SGHRS, YFSETQ. The CDR3 has 18 residues. With 5 bases clipped from V and 2 bases from J, the junction kept 11 bases outside the gene matches. The CDR3 is CASRAGLAEDFNTGELFF. The CDR3 coding sequence is TGCGCCAGCAGGGCGGGACTAGCGGAGGATTTCAACACCGGGGAGCTGTTTTTT.

This sequence joins TRBV6-6 and TRBJ1-1, with D perhaps TRBD1 (5 bases). Germline V gene sequence: CDR1 MNHNY, CDR2 SVGAGI (reference sequence). The ends were cut back, 5 bases at V and 1 base at J, with 11 bases in the middle. CDR3 length: 14 residues. Written as DNA, the CDR3 is TGTGCCAGCAGTGCGGACATCGGGAACACTGAAGCTTTCTTT. This sequence encodes CASSADIGNTEAFF.

The CDR3 bases are TGTGCCAGCAAGTCCCCTCTAGAGCGGGAGGGTACCGGGGAGCTGTTTTTT. Encoded protein: CASKSPLEREGTGELFF. The chain has TRBV28 and TRBJ2-2; TRBD2 matches 10 bases. V lost 7 bases and J lost 5; bases outside the gene matches: 13. This CDR3 has 17 residues. Germline-derived CDR1 and CDR2 are MDHEN and SYDVKM.

The chain joins TRBV14 to TRBJ1-1, with D hard to call. This CDR3 has 16 amino acids. Trimming shortened V by 0 bases and J by 6 bases, and 17 bases separated the two germline ends. CDR1 and CDR2 (germline): SGHDN, FVKESK. CDR3 sequence (DNA): TGTGCCAGCAGCCAAGACCTGGGAGCCTTAGACCCTGAAGCTTTCTTT. Encoded protein: CASSQDLGALDPEAFF. Full variable domain (missing parts from reference TRBV14 and TRBJ1-1): EAGVTQFPSHSVIEKGQTVTLRCDPISGHDNLYWYRRVMGKEIKFLLHFVKESKQDESGMPNNRFLAERTGGTYSTLKVQPAELEDSGVYFCASSQDLGALDPEAFFGQGTRLTVV.

The genes are TRBV4-1 and TRBJ1-6; 9 bases line up with TRBD1. The V gene end was trimmed by 1 base and the J gene end by 8 bases; junction bases not matched to a gene: 6. Germline V gene lookup returns CDR1 MGHRA and CDR2 YSYEKL. The CDR3 runs to 16 residues. The CDR3 DNA reads TGCGCCAGCAGCCAAGGACCGGGACAGGGATATTCACCCCTCCACTTT. Translating gives CASSQGPGQGYSPLHF.

V and J are TRBV2 and TRBJ1-4; the D gene is possibly TRBD1 (6 bases). The CDR3 loop spans 15 amino acids. V lost 7 bases, J lost 5 bases, and 17 bases lay in between. The germline CDR1 and CDR2 sequences are SNHLY and FYNNEI. The chain's CDR3 is CASITGRRSNEKLFF. The CDR3, as DNA: TGTGCCAGCATAACAGGGAGAAGGTCGAATGAAAAACTGTTTTTT.

The chain is built from TRBV28 and TRBJ1-3; TRBD1 matches at 8 bases. The CDR3 runs 15 residues. The germline CDR1 and CDR2 sequences are MDHEN and SYDVKM. Unmatched junction bases numbered 5, after V lost 6 bases and J lost 1 base. CDR3 amino acids: CASSPNRGSGNTIYF. As DNA, the CDR3 is TGTGCCAGCAGCCCAAACAGGGGGTCTGGAAACACCATATATTTT.

The rearrangement links TRBV10-2 to TRBJ1-5; 9 bases fit TRBD1. CDR1 and CDR2 from the germline V gene are WSHSY and SAAADI. This CDR3 is 16 amino acids long. Trimming removed 3 bases from V and 7 bases from J; junction bases left unmatched: 10. This CDR3 is CASSDCGQGNGQPQHF. The CDR3 bases are TGCGCCAGCAGTGATTGCGGACAGGGGAACGGGCAGCCCCAGCATTTT.

The J gene is TRBJ2-5, the V gene TRBV4-1, with TRBD2 as a possible D gene (6 bases). V was clipped by 0 bases and J by 5 bases, with 13 bases between them. The CDR3 is 15 residues long. CDR1 and CDR2 from the germline V gene are MGHRA and YSYEKL. The CDR3 sequence: CASSQDLGSGETQYF. The DNA for the CDR3 is TGCGCCAGCAGCCAAGATTTAGGTAGCGGTGAGACCCAGTACTTC.

The CDR3 DNA sequence: TGTGCCATCAGTGAGTCGGCCCCTTGGGTGGACACCTTC. Protein: CAISESAPWVDTF. V and J are TRBV10-3 and TRBJ1-2; D ambiguous. The V gene's germline CDR1 is ENHRY and CDR2 SYGVKD. The CDR3 is 13 residues long. Trimming stripped 0 bases from V and 12 bases from J, with 14 bases between.

In DNA form, the CDR3 reads TGCGCCAGCAACAAGACAGCCCGCACAGATACGCAGTATTTT. This sequence encodes CASNKTARTDTQYF. The chain links TRBV23-1 to TRBJ2-3; possible D gene TRBD1, 5 bases. TRBV23-1 is given ORF status, its function remaining uncertain. V was clipped by 7 bases and J by 1 base, with 12 bases between them. This CDR3 is built from 14 residues.

V gene TRBV9 combines with J gene TRBJ2-1; weak D call: TRBD1 (5 bases). The CDR3 is made up of 18 amino acids. Germline V lookup: CDR1 SGDLS, CDR2 YYNGEE. The ends were cut back, 0 bases at V and 0 bases at J, with 16 bases in the middle. Here the CDR3 DNA reads TGTGCCAGCAGCGTAGAAGACCGGACACTCCTCTCCTACAATGAGCAGTTCTTC. Protein: CASSVEDRTLLSYNEQFF.

The chain couples TRBV18 to TRBJ2-5, with D perhaps TRBD2 (6 bases). Germline V gene sequence: CDR1 KGHSH, CDR2 LQKENI. Between the trimmed V and J ends, which lost 6 bases and 5 bases, there was a span of 13 bases. The CDR3 sequence is 13 residues long. CDR3 DNA: TGTGCCAGCTCGGAGGGGCGCAGGGAGACCCAGTACTTC. It specifies CASSEGRRETQYF.

The chain has TRBV5-6 and TRBJ2-7; TRBD1 agrees at 8 bases. CDR3 length: 16 amino acids. Germline V lookup: CDR1 SGHDT, CDR2 YYEEEE. V shed 3 bases, J shed 2 bases, and the junction held 10 bases outside the gene matches. The CDR3 loop is CASSSLTGEVPYEQYF. The CDR3 DNA is TGTGCCAGCAGCTCATTGACAGGGGAAGTTCCCTACGAGCAGTACTTC.

The CDR3 DNA reads as TGTGCCAGCAGCTTAGGGTCTGGGGGGCGTAATTCACCCCTCCACTTT. The encoded protein is CASSLGSGGRNSPLHF. V is TRBV7-9 and J is TRBJ1-6; possible D gene TRBD1, 6 bases. The V gene's germline CDR1 is SEHNR and CDR2 FQNEAQ (reference sequence). This CDR3 has 16 amino acids. The V end was cut by 1 base, the J end by 6 bases, with 13 bases between.

The gene calls are TRBV7-8 and TRBJ1-1; no firm D call. The V gene's germline CDR1 is SGHVS and CDR2 FQNEAQ. The CDR3 is 14 residues long. V gave up 1 base and J gave up 8 bases, with 14 bases separating them. CDR3 sequence (DNA): TGTGCCAGCAGCTTAGATTGGAACGGGAAAGAAGCTTTCTTT. This translates into CASSLDWNGKEAFF.

V usage is TRBV7-9 and J usage is TRBJ1-1; D perhaps matches TRBD1 (6 bases). Germline V gene sequence: CDR1 SEHNR, CDR2 FQNEAQ (reference sequence). CDR3 length equals 17 residues. The V gene lost 5 bases and the J gene lost 4 bases, with 23 bases spanning the gap. The CDR3 DNA reads as TGTGCCAGCAGCCAGACTACAGGGTGGCCGAAGAGCACTGAAGCTTTCTTT. Its translation is CASSQTTGWPKSTEAFF. The entire variable domain, with the rest obtained from reference TRBV7-9 and TRBJ1-1, is as follows: DTGVSQNPRHKITKRGQNVTFRCDPISEHNRLYWYRQTLGQGPEFLTYFQNEAQLEKSRLLSDRFSAERPKGSFSTLEIQRTEQGDSAMYLCASSQTTGWPKSTEAFFGQGTRLTVV.